This T cell receptor beta chain was recovered during a study of T cells in Graves' hyperthyroidism and ophthalmopathy. Study-wide context: Prior to any treatment, at the point of initial diagnosis, peripheral blood was collected. General study results and limits: Blood also held most thyroid clonotypes expanded beyond 0.001.

The TCR beta CDR3 regions underwent amplification using RNA transcripts as the source. With the HTBI primer set, the TCR CDR3 went through a first round of RT-PCR. TCRdb analysed the multiplex PCR reads with MiXCR anew, one entry per CDR3 protein. The sample carries hundreds of thousands of distinct CDR3 sequences, 15% to 20% recorded once. Isolation of PBMCs was performed on around 9.7 ml fresh peripheral blood. To note about this clonotype: Its antigen is unidentified.

V lost 1 base and J lost 4, with 10 bases in between. The V gene's germline CDR1 is LGHDT and CDR2 YNNKEL (reference sequence). The CDR3 contains 14 residues. Sequenced input: blood. The chain couples TRBV3-1 to TRBJ2-5, with D tentatively TRBD2 (6 bases). The receptor was isolated from a woman aged 18-29 years with Graves' hyperthyroidism. The CDR3 is CASSQGRERETQYF. CDR3 nucleotides: TGTGCCAGCAGCCAAGGCCGGGAGCGAGAGACCCAGTACTTC.